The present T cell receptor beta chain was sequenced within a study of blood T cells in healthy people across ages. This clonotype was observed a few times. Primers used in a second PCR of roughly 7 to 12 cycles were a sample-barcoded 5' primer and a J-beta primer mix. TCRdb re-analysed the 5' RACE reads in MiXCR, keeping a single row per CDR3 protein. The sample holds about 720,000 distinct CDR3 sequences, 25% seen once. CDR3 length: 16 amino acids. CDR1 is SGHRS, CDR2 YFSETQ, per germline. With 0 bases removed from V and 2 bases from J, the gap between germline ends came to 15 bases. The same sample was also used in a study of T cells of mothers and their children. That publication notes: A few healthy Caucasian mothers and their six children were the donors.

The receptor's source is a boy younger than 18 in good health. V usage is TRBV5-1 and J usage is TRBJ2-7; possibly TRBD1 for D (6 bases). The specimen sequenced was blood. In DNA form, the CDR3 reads TGCGCCAGCAGCTTGGATCCGGCTGACAGGACCTACGAGCAGTACTTC. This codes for CASSLDPADRTYEQYF.